This T cell receptor (beta chain) appears in the sequencing data of a study of blood T cells in healthy people across ages. The length of the CDR3 is 15 residues. Germline CDR1 SQVTM, CDR2 ANQGSEA. V shed 6 bases and J 4 bases; nucleotides not matched to a gene: 12. Combining a sample-barcoded 5' primer with a J-beta primer mix, a second PCR ran for roughly 7 to 11 cycles. TCRdb reanalysed the 5' RACE reads using MiXCR and keeps one entry per CDR3 protein. There are around 1,900,000 distinct CDR3 sequences in the sample; about two fifths occur only once, and 23% lies in the top ten. The sample was blood. The source of this sequence is a human donor in good health. The V gene is TRBV29-1, the J gene TRBJ1-2; 9 bases are a match to TRBD1. The CDR3 DNA is TGCAGCGTGGGGGGGACAGGGCCATTTTTCTATGGCTACACCTTC. It codes for CSVGGTGPFFYGYTF.